The rows below give T cell receptor beta chains drawn from one sample of a study of metastatic and nonmetastatic thyroid tumors. TCRdb re-called clones from the PCR reads using MiXCR. The sample holds more than 40,000 clones; 3% to 3.5% are singletons and the top ten take approximately 9.8%. Material for sequencing was blood. The source is a female donor with papillary thyroid cancer or a benign thyroid nodule (not recorded which). Some clones in this sample may be carry-over from other donors' samples. The CDR3 runs from the conserved cysteine through the conserved F or W. A D gene is named only where the DNA matches it firmly. Size is omitted from some rows. Given values are once, few, many or a class for expanded clones.

NA,TRBV12-3/TRBV12-4,TRBJ2-3,many,CASSSGTTQYF,TGTGCCAGCAGTTCCGGGACCACGCAGTATTTT
TRBD1,TRBV6-5,TRBJ2-6,many,CASSYSGQVNSGANVLTF,TGTGCCAGCAGTTACTCGGGACAGGTTAACTCTGGGGCCAACGTCCTGACTTTC
TRBD1,TRBV2,TRBJ1-5,few,CASKTGTGGQPQHF,TGTGCCAGCAAGACCGGGACAGGGGGGCAGCCCCAGCATTTT
NA,TRBV6-1,TRBJ2-1,many,CASKVYSGTSSYNEQFF,TGTGCCAGCAAAGTCTACTCCGGCACTAGCTCCTACAATGAGCAGTTCTTC
NA,TRBV12-3/TRBV12-4,TRBJ1-1,NA,CASSSGPSGEAFF,TGTGCCAGCAGTTCGGGCCCCTCGGGTGAAGCTTTCTTT
TRBD1,TRBV28,TRBJ1-3,few,CASSLTGAVGTIYF,TGTGCCAGCAGTTTAACAGGGGCAGTTGGCACCATATATTTT
TRBD2,TRBV19,TRBJ2-1,NA,CASSWDQAAGGAQFF,TGTGCCAGTAGTTGGGATCAGGCGGCGGGAGGGGCGCAGTTCTTC
TRBD1,TRBV10-3,TRBJ1-5,many,CATRGGAGEPQHF,TGTGCCACCAGGGGGGGGGCTGGGGAGCCCCAGCATTTT
NA,TRBV12-3/TRBV12-4,TRBJ1-5,many,CASSAGFANGQPQHF,TGTGCCAGCAGTGCGGGATTTGCTAACGGTCAGCCCCAGCATTTT
NA,TRBV6-2/TRBV6-3,TRBJ2-6,many,CASSYSGAGANVLTF,TGTGCCAGCAGTTACTCAGGGGCCGGGGCCAACGTCCTGACTTTC
NA,TRBV5-1,TRBJ1-1,few,CASSLDCRNTEAFF,TGCGCCAGCAGCTTGGATTGCAGGAACACTGAAGCTTTCTTT
NA,TRBV15,TRBJ2-3,NA,CATSSRTADTQYF,TGTGCCACCAGCAGTCGAACGGCAGATACGCAGTATTTT
NA,TRBV5-1,TRBJ2-1,few,CASSMYGNYNEQFF,TGCGCCAGCAGTATGTACGGGAACTACAATGAGCAGTTCTTC
TRBD2,TRBV5-4,TRBJ2-5,many,CASSPQRRGETQYF,TGTGCCAGCAGCCCACAGAGGCGGGGGGAGACCCAGTACTTC
NA,TRBV12-3/TRBV12-4,TRBJ1-4,few,CASSSRREKLFF,TGTGCCAGCAGTTCCAGACGTGAAAAACTGTTTTTT
NA,TRBV6-5,TRBJ2-7,many,CASSYHSFGYEQYF,TGTGCCAGCAGTTACCACTCTTTTGGGTACGAGCAGTACTTC
NA,TRBV20-1,TRBJ2-3,many,CSASGGGGDTQYF,TGCAGTGCTAGTGGTGGGGGCGGAGATACGCAGTATTTT
TRBD1,TRBV5-1,TRBJ1-4,many,CASSLIPQGTNEKLFF,TGCGCCAGCAGCTTAATACCACAGGGGACTAATGAAAAACTGTTTTTT
TRBD1,TRBV7-9,TRBJ2-1,many,CASSFRGTGEDEQFF,TGTGCCAGCAGCTTTAGAGGGACAGGGGAGGACGAGCAGTTCTTC
NA,TRBV12-3/TRBV12-4,TRBJ2-1,NA,CASSFRGSNEQFF,TGTGCCAGCAGTTTCAGGGGTTCCAATGAGCAGTTCTTC
NA,TRBV4-2,TRBJ1-5,few,CASSQDPGSQPQHF,TGTGCCAGCAGCCAAGACCCAGGGTCTCAGCCCCAGCATTTT
NA,TRBV29-1,TRBJ1-3,many,CSVEDFGPPPWSGNTIYF,TGCAGCGTTGAAGATTTCGGGCCTCCCCCTTGGTCTGGAAACACCATATATTTT
NA,TRBV30,TRBJ1-2,few,CAWSSFHIDGYTF,TGTGCCTGGAGCTCGTTCCACATCGATGGCTACACCTTC
NA,TRBV24-1,TRBJ2-2,few,CATSREGQVTGELFF,TGTGCCACCTCCCGGGAGGGACAGGTCACCGGGGAGCTGTTTTTT
NA,TRBV7-9,TRBJ2-1,many,CASSLVGPSSYNEQFF,TGTGCCAGCAGCTTAGTCGGCCCTAGCTCCTACAATGAGCAGTTCTTC
NA,TRBV28,TRBJ2-3,NA,CASSPGTNTDTQYF,TGTGCCAGCAGTCCCGGGACCAACACAGATACGCAGTATTTT
NA,TRBV24-1,TRBJ2-3,NA,CATSDSTGPTFPSTDTQYF,TGTGCCACCAGTGACTCCACCGGGCCCACCTTTCCTAGCACAGATACGCAGTATTTT
TRBD2,TRBV12-5,TRBJ2-5,many,CASGLAGGRAETQYF,TGTGCTAGTGGTTTGGCCGGGGGGAGGGCGGAGACCCAGTACTTC
NA,TRBV11-2,TRBJ2-7,few,CASGVLPGGGYEQYF,TGTGCCAGCGGAGTCCTTCCGGGGGGCGGGTACGAGCAGTACTTC
TRBD2,TRBV6-2/TRBV6-3,TRBJ2-7,medium-sized,CASSSSGRSGEQYF,TGTGCCAGCAGTTCTAGCGGGAGAAGTGGCGAGCAGTACTTC
NA,TRBV3-1,TRBJ2-7,NA,CASSQETGSAYF,TGTGCCAGCAGCCAAGAAACGGGATCGGCGTACTTC
NA,TRBV2,TRBJ2-7,many,CASSEPLRKQYF,TGTGCCAGCAGTGAGCCCCTGAGGAAGCAGTACTTC
NA,TRBV11-3,TRBJ1-1,few,CASRSGKMNTEAFF,TGTGCCAGCAGATCAGGAAAGATGAACACTGAAGCTTTCTTT
TRBD2,TRBV28,TRBJ2-1,NA,CASAGASGYNEQFF,TGTGCCAGCGCCGGGGCTAGCGGCTACAATGAGCAGTTCTTC
NA,TRBV12-3/TRBV12-4,TRBJ2-2,few,CASSLGQGHFGELFF,TGTGCCAGCAGTTTAGGCCAGGGGCATTTCGGGGAGCTGTTTTTT
NA,TRBV6-1,TRBJ1-5,many,CASSLRGSNQPQHF,TGTGCCAGCAGCCTCAGGGGTAGCAATCAGCCCCAGCATTTT
TRBD2,TRBV6-2/TRBV6-3,TRBJ2-2,NA,CASAPGTSGRATGELFF,TGTGCCAGCGCCCCCGGGACTAGCGGGAGGGCCACCGGGGAGCTGTTTTTT
TRBD1,TRBV10-1,TRBJ1-5,many,CASSESRRTGSNQPQHF,TGCGCCAGCAGTGAGTCGAGGAGGACAGGGAGCAATCAGCCCCAGCATTTT
TRBD2,TRBV6-1,TRBJ2-1,NA,CASIDWRAGGPGEQFF,TGTGCCAGCATTGATTGGCGAGCGGGAGGGCCGGGGGAGCAGTTCTTC
NA,TRBV19,TRBJ1-4,many,CASSKVATNEKLFF,TGTGCCAGTAGTAAAGTTGCAACTAATGAAAAACTGTTTTTT
NA,TRBV19,TRBJ2-1,many,CASSIGYQVDEQFF,TGTGCCAGTAGTATAGGATATCAAGTTGATGAGCAGTTCTTC
NA,TRBV28,TRBJ2-3,few,CASSFRGVTDTQYF,TGTGCCAGCAGTTTTCGGGGAGTTACAGATACGCAGTATTTT
NA,TRBV7-2,TRBJ1-5,few,CASSRQNNQPQHF,TGTGCCAGCAGCCGACAGAACAATCAGCCCCAGCATTTT
NA,TRBV3-1,TRBJ1-1,few,CASSPFGEESFF,TGTGCCAGCAGCCCTTTTGGGGAGGAATCTTTCTTT
TRBD2,TRBV19,TRBJ2-1,many,CASSPQGLAASYNEQFF,TGTGCCAGTAGTCCCCAAGGACTAGCGGCCTCCTACAATGAGCAGTTCTTC
NA,TRBV11-3,TRBJ1-5,medium-sized,CASSHLRGKVGQPQHF,TGTGCCAGCAGCCACCTCAGGGGAAAGGTAGGTCAGCCCCAGCATTTT